The next 9 T cell receptor beta chains were all read from a single sample in a study of blood T cells in healthy people across ages. With a J-beta primer mix and a sample-barcoded 5' primer, a second PCR ran roughly 7 to 11 cycles. TCRdb re-called the 5' RACE reads with MiXCR, one entry per CDR3 protein. Of approximately 1.5 million distinct CDR3 sequences listed, about 35% were seen once; the top ten hold about 11%. The sequencing sample was made of blood. These receptors came from a woman aged 25 to 39 in good health.

The table lists this clonotype with a few counts. The chain recombines TRBV6-1 with TRBJ1-2; 9 positions match TRBD1. CDR1 is MNHNS and CDR2 is SASEGT in the germline V gene. The V gene end was trimmed by 6 bases and the J gene end by 4 bases; junction bases not matched to a gene: 18. CDR3 size: 18 residues. CDR3 DNA sequence: TGTGCCAGCAGGGGGTATTGGAACAGGGGGCCCATAGCCTATGGCTACACCTTC. Translation gives CASRGYWNRGPIAYGYTF.

The chain combines TRBV7-9 with TRBJ1-4, with D possibly matching TRBD1 (5 bases). The germline gives CDR1 SEHNR, CDR2 FQNEAQ (reference sequence). Trimming stripped 4 bases from V and 6 bases from J, with 12 bases between. The CDR3 loop spans 14 amino acids. CDR3 sequence (DNA): TGTGCCAGCAGCTGGGCGGGGACGGATGAAAAACTGTTTTTT. This codes for CASSWAGTDEKLFF. Full variable domain (remainder filled in from reference TRBV7-9 and TRBJ1-4): DTGVSQNPRHKITKRGQNVTFRCDPISEHNRLYWYRQTLGQGPEFLTYFQNEAQLEKSRLLSDRFSAERPKGSFSTLEIQRTEQGDSAMYLCASSWAGTDEKLFFGSGTQLSVL.

The J gene is TRBJ1-1, the V gene TRBV30; a possible D gene is TRBD1 (6 bases). This CDR3 is built from 13 residues. With 3 bases removed from V and 5 bases from J, the gap between germline ends came to 13 bases. The germline V gene has CDR1 GTSNPN and CDR2 SVGIG (reference sequence). This CDR3 is CAWSHLGGTEAFF. The CDR3 DNA sequence: TGTGCCTGGAGCCACCTAGGGGGAACTGAAGCTTTCTTT.

Of note for this clonotype: The germline gene is not matched at one end of the junction; a read error may be the cause. The V gene is TRBV7-2, the J gene TRBJ1-1, with D perhaps matching TRBD1 (5 bases). Germline CDR1 and CDR2: SGHTA and FQGNSA. The CDR3 is 13 residues long. The CDR3 protein is CAGSLGEYTEAFF. CDR3 in DNA: TGTGCCGGCAGCTTAGGGGAGTACACTGAAGCTTTCTTT.

Of note for this clonotype: At one boundary the junction diverges from the germline segment, which might be a read error. V gene TRBV5-1 combines with J gene TRBJ2-5, with TRBD2 matching 8 bases. Germline loops: CDR1 SGHRS, CDR2 YFSETQ. The CDR3 consists of 14 residues. In DNA form, the CDR3 reads TGCACCAGCAGGCCAGCGGGAGTTCGGGAGACCCAGTACTTC. It codes for CTSRPAGVRETQYF.

The chain combines TRBV20-1 with TRBJ2-3, with 7 bases matching TRBD2. The CDR3 contains 17 residues. V lost 5 bases to trimming and J lost 2 bases; unmatched junction nucleotides: 16. The germline V gene encodes CDR1 DFQATT and CDR2 SNEGSKA (reference sequence). CDR3 region: CSAYQPPGTTITDTQYF. The CDR3 coding sequence is TGCAGTGCTTATCAACCCCCCGGGACTACCATCACAGATACGCAGTATTTT.

This clonotype was detected many times. The rearrangement links TRBV13 to TRBJ2-3, with 9 nucleotides matching TRBD1. V trimming: 5 bases; J trimming: 4 bases; junction bases outside the gene matches: 7. The germline gives CDR1 PRHDT, CDR2 FYEKMQ (reference sequence). The length of the CDR3 is 15 residues. The CDR3 protein is CASSTGQGLADTQYF. The DNA for the CDR3 is TGTGCCAGCAGCACAGGACAGGGGTTGGCAGATACGCAGTATTTT.

The chain combines TRBV5-1 with TRBJ2-1; D is unresolved. Germline V lookup: CDR1 SGHRS, CDR2 YFSETQ. Deletions cut 1 base from V and 4 bases from J, with 18 bases between. CDR3 length: 17 amino acids. The CDR3: CASSLFGRSTVYNEQFF. Here the CDR3 DNA reads TGCGCCAGCAGCTTGTTTGGTCGCAGTACGGTATACAATGAGCAGTTCTTC.

The chain has TRBV25-1 and TRBJ2-1; 11 bases line up with TRBD2. From germline, CDR1 is MGHDK and CDR2 SYGVNS. The CDR3 contains 18 residues. The J segment lost 4 bases and the V segment lost 5 bases, leaving 13 bases of the junction unmatched. CDR3 in amino acids: CASSRRGSGRVSYNEQFF. In DNA form, the CDR3 reads TGTGCCAGCAGTAGAAGGGGTAGCGGGAGGGTCTCATACAATGAGCAGTTCTTC. The complete variable domain, with remaining parts taken from reference TRBV25-1 and TRBJ2-1, reads EADIYQTPRYLVIGTGKKITLECSQTMGHDKMYWYQQDPGMELHLIHYSYGVNSTEKGDLSSESTVSRIRTEHFPLTLESARPSHTSQYLCASSRRGSGRVSYNEQFFGPGTRLTVL.